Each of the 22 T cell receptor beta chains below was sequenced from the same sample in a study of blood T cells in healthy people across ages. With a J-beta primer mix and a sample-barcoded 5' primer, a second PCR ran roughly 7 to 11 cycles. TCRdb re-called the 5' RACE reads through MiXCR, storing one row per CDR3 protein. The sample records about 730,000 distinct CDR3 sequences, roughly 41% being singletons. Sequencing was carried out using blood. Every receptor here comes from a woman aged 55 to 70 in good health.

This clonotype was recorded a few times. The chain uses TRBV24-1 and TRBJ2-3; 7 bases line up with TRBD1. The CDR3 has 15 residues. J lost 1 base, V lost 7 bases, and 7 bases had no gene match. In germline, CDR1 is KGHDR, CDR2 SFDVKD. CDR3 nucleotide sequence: TGTGCCACCAGGGGCCCAACAGGGGGCACAGATACGCAGTATTTT. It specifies CATRGPTGGTDTQYF.

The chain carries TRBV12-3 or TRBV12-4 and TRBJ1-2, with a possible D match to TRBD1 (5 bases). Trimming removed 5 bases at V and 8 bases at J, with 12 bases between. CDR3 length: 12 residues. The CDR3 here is CASSQAGRGYTF. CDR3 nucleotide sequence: TGTGCCAGCAGTCAGGCAGGGCGCGGCTACACCTTC.

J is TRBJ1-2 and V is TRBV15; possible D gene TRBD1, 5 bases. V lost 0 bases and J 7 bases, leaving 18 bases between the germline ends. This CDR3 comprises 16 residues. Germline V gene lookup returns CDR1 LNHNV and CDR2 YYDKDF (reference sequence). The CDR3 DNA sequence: TGTGCCACCAGCAGAGATTCTAAGACAGCCAATTTTGGCTACACCTTC. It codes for CATSRDSKTANFGYTF.

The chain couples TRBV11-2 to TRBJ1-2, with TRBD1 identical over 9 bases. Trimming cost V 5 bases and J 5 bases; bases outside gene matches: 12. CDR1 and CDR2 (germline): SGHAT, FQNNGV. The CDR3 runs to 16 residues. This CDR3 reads CASSPGQGHLSYGYTF. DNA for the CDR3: TGTGCCAGCAGCCCAGGACAGGGGCACCTTAGTTATGGCTACACCTTC.

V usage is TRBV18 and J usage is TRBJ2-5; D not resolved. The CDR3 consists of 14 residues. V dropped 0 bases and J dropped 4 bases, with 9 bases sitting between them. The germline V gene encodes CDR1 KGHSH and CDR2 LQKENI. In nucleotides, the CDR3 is TGTGCCAGCTCACCACCGTACGGTGCAGAGACCCAGTACTTC. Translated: CASSPPYGAETQYF. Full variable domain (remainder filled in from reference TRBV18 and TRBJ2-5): NAGVMQNPRHLVRRRGQEARLRCSPMKGHSHVYWYRQLPEEGLKFMVYLQKENIIDESGMPKERFSAEFPKEGPSILRIQQVVRGDSAAYFCASSPPYGAETQYFGPGTRLLVL.

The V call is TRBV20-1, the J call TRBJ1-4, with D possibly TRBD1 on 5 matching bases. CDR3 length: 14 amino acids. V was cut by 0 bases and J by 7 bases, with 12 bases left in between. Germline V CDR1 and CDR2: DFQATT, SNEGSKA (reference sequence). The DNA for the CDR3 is TGCAGTGCTAGAGATGGGGGGGGAGTTGAAAAACTGTTTTTT. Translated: CSARDGGGVEKLFF.

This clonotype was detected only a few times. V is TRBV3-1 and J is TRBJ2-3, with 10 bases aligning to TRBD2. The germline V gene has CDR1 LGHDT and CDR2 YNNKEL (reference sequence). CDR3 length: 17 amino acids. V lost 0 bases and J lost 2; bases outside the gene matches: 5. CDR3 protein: CASSQDLLAGTTDTQYF. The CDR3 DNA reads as TGTGCCAGCAGCCAAGATCTACTAGCGGGGACCACAGATACGCAGTATTTT.

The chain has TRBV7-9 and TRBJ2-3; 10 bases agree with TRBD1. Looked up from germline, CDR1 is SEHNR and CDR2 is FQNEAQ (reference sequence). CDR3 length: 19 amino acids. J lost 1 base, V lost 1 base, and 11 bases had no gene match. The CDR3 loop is CASSLVWDRGSSGTDTQYF. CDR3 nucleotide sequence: TGTGCCAGCAGCTTAGTTTGGGACAGGGGCAGTTCGGGCACAGATACGCAGTATTTT.

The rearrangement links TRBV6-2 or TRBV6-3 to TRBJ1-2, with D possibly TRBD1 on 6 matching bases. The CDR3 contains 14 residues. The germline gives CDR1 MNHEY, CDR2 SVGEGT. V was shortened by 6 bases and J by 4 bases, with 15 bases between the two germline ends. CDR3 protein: CASSPPDRSYGYTF. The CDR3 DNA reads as TGTGCCAGCAGCCCCCCCGACAGGAGCTATGGCTACACCTTC.

The CDR3 DNA reads TGCAGTGCTAGAGGACAGGGTGTGGGCTACGAGCAGTACTTC. This codes for CSARGQGVGYEQYF. The gene calls are TRBV20-1 and TRBJ2-4; 7 positions agree with TRBD1. With the DNA end fitting TRBJ2-7 better, the J assignment may be wrong. This CDR3 is built from 14 residues. Per germline, CDR1 DFQATT and CDR2 SNEGSKA (reference sequence).

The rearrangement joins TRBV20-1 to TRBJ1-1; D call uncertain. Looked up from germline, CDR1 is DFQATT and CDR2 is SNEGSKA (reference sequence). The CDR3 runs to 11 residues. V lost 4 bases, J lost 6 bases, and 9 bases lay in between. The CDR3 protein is CSAMNGAEAFF. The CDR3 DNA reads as TGCAGTGCTATGAATGGGGCTGAAGCTTTCTTT.

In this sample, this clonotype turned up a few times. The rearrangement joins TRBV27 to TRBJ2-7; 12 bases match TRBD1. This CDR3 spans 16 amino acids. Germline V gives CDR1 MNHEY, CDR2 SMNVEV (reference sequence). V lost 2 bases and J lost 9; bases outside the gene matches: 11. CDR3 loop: CASSLGAGTGGGRQYF. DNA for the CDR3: TGTGCCAGCAGTTTAGGGGCTGGGACAGGGGGCGGGAGGCAGTACTTC.

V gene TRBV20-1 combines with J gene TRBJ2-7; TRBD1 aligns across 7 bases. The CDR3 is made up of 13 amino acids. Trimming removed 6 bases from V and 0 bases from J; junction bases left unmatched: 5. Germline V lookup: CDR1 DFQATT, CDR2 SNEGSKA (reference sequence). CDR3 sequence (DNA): TGCAGTGCGACAACAGGGGTCTCCTACGAGCAGTACTTC. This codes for CSATTGVSYEQYF.

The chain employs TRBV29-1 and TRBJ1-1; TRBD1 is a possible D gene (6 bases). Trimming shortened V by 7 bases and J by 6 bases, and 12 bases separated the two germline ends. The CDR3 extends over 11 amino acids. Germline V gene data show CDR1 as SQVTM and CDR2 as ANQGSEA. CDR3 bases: TGCAGCGGAAAACAGGGTTCTGAAGCTTTCTTT. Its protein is CSGKQGSEAFF.

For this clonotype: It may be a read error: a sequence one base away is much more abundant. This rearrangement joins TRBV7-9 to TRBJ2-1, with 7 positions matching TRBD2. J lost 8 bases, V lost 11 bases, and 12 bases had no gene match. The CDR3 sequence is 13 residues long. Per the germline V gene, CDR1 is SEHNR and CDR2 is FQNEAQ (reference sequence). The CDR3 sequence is CAAGHGRIDEQFF. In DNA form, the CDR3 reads TGTGCCGCCGGGCACGGGAGGATCGATGAGCAGTTCTTC.

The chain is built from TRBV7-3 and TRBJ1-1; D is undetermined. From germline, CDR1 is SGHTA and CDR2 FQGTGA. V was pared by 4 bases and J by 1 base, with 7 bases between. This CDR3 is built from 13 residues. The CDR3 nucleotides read TGTGCCAGCAGCTCCGGAGGGAACACTGAAGCTTTCTTT. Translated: CASSSGGNTEAFF.

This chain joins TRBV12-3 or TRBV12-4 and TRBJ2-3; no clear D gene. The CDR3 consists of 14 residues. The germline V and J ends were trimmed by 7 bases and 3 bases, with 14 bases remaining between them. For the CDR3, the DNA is TGTGCCAGCATTGCAGGCCAGGATACAGATACGCAGTATTTT. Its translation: CASIAGQDTDTQYF.

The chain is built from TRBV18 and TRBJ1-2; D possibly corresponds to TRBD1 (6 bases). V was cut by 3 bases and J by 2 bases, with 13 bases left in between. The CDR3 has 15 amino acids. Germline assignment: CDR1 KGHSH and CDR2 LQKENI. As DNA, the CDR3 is TGTGCCAGCTCACCTCCCGGGACAAGCAACTATGGCTACACCTTC. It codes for CASSPPGTSNYGYTF.

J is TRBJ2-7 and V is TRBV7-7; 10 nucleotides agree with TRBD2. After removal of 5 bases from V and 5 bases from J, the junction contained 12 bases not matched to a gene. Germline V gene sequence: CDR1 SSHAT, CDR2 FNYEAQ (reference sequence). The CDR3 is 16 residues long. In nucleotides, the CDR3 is TGTGCCAGCAGCGAAGGACTGCCTAGCGGGGGCCACGAGCAGTACTTC. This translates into CASSEGLPSGGHEQYF.

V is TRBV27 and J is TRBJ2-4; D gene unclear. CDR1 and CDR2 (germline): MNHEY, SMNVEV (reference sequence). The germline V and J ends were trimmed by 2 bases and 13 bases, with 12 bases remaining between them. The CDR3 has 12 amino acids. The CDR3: CASSLAGFEQYF. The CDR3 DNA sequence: TGTGCCAGCAGTTTAGCTGGTTTTGAGCAGTACTTC.

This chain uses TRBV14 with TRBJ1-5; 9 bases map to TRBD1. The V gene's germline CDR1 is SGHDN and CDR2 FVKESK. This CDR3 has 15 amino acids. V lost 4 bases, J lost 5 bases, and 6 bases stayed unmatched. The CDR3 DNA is TGTGCCAGCAGCCTTAGGGGACAGGGCGATCAGCCCCAGCATTTT. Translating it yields CASSLRGQGDQPQHF.

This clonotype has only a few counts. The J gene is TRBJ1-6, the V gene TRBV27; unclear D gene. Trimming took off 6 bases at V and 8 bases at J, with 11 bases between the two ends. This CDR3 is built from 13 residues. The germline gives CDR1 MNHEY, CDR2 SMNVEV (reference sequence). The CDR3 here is CASSFLRDSPLHF. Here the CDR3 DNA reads TGTGCCAGCAGCTTCCTCAGAGATTCACCCCTCCACTTT.